The 29 T cell receptor beta chains listed next were all sequenced from one sample in a study of OX40 agonist ivuxolimab in advanced cancers. Using immunoSEQ multiplex PCR, the repertoire was profiled, and TCRdb retains in-frame clones only, with some absent. The table includes about 48,000 clones, 70% to 90% detected once. Sequenced here: CD4+ or CD8+ T cells sorted from blood, sampled in a trial of the OX40 agonist ivuxolimab. The receptor set was obtained from an adult with an advanced solid tumor such as melanoma, head and neck, liver or kidney cancer.

V usage is TRBV6-5 and J usage is TRBJ2-2; D ambiguous. Germline lookup yields CDR1 MNHEY and CDR2 SVGAGI. V was pared by 0 bases and J by 6 bases, with 8 bases between. CDR3 length equals 14 residues. In nucleotides, the CDR3 is TGTGCCAGCAGTTACTCGAGTGCGGCCGGGGAGCTGTTTTTT. Protein: CASSYSSAAGELFF.

This clone was counted only a few times. The chain is built from TRBV7-4 and TRBJ2-7; TRBD1 matches at 7 bases. V shed 8 bases and J 0 bases; nucleotides not matched to a gene: 10. This CDR3 region has 15 residues. CDR1 is SGHVT, CDR2 SQSDAQ, per germline. The CDR3 DNA sequence: TGTGCCAGCCGACCCGGGACAGACATCTCCTACGAGCAGTACTTC. As protein: CASRPGTDISYEQYF.

This sequence joins TRBV7-6 and TRBJ1-1, with D uncertain. In germline, CDR1 is SGHVS, CDR2 FNYEAQ. With 7 bases removed from V and 1 base from J, the gap between germline ends came to 10 bases. CDR3 length: 13 residues. CDR3 in amino acids: CASTAARNTEAFF. CDR3 coding DNA: TGTGCCAGCACCGCCGCGCGGAACACTGAAGCTTTCTTT.

The V gene is TRBV28, the J gene TRBJ2-3, with D possibly being TRBD2 (7 bases). This CDR3 has 16 amino acids. The V end was cut by 2 bases, the J end by 2 bases, with 14 bases between. Germline V gives CDR1 MDHEN, CDR2 SYDVKM. The chain's CDR3 is CASSLIGGADTDTQYF. The CDR3 coding sequence is TGTGCCAGCAGTTTAATAGGGGGGGCGGACACAGATACGCAGTATTTT.

This CDR3 reads CASSTPPEQGVYEQYF. The CDR3 DNA reads TGTGCCAGCAGCACCCCCCCTGAGCAGGGGGTCTACGAGCAGTACTTC. The rearrangement joins TRBV21-1 to TRBJ2-7; TRBD1 was called by the table and not checked on the DNA. TRBV21-1 is a documented pseudogene. The CDR3 covers 16 residues.

CDR3 nucleotides: TGTGCCAGCAGTGAAGCGGGCAGGGAGGACGGCTACACCTTC. Residues: CASSEAGREDGYTF. V and J are TRBV2 and TRBJ1-2; weak D call: TRBD1 (5 bases). Trimming shortened V by 0 bases and J by 8 bases, and 13 bases separated the two germline ends. CDR3 length equals 14 residues. Per germline, CDR1 SNHLY and CDR2 FYNNEI.

This clone was counted a single time. The V gene is TRBV9, the J gene TRBJ1-2; D gene uncertain. CDR3 length: 15 amino acids. Per the germline V gene, CDR1 is SGDLS and CDR2 is YYNGEE. The germline V and J ends were trimmed by 0 bases and 6 bases, with 15 bases remaining between them. The CDR3 DNA follows: TGTGCCAGCAGCGTAGAAGGAGGTAAGAACCATGGCTACACCTTC. Amino acids: CASSVEGGKNHGYTF. The entire variable domain, with the rest obtained from reference TRBV9 and TRBJ1-2, is as follows: DSGVTQTPKHLITATGQRVTLRCSPRSGDLSVYWYQQSLDQGLQFLIQYYNGEERAKGNILERFSAQQFPDLHSELNLSSLELGDSALYFCASSVEGGKNHGYTFGSGTRLTVV.

The chain employs TRBV6-5 and TRBJ1-4; 9 bases map to TRBD1. The length of the CDR3 is 15 residues. Germline V lookup: CDR1 MNHEY, CDR2 SVGAGI. J gave up 2 bases and V 2 bases, and 0 bases lay outside the gene matches. CDR3 region: CASSYTGGTNEKLFF. The DNA of the CDR3 is TGTGCCAGCAGTTACACAGGGGGCACTAATGAAAAACTGTTTTTT.

The chain is built from TRBV7-2 and TRBJ2-7, with 7 bases matching TRBD2. Germline values: CDR1 SGHTA, CDR2 FQGNSA. This CDR3 comprises 12 residues. The trim removed 5 bases at V and 6 bases at J, leaving 4 bases unmatched. The CDR3 sequence is CASSPGGSEQYF. The CDR3 DNA follows: TGTGCCAGCAGCCCCGGCGGGAGCGAGCAGTACTTC. Full variable domain (missing parts from reference TRBV7-2 and TRBJ2-7): GAGVSQSPSNKVTEKGKDVELRCDPISGHTALYWYRQSLGQGLEFLIYFQGNSAPDKSGLPSDRFSAERTGGSVSTLTIQRTQQEDSAVYLCASSPGGSEQYFGPGTRLTVT.

This clone was seen just once. The J gene is TRBJ2-7, the V gene TRBV28; TRBD2 matches 13 bases. Germline CDR1 reads MDHEN; CDR2 reads SYDVKM. The CDR3 has 16 residues. V dropped 4 bases and J dropped 2; count of bases not matched to a gene: 5. In DNA, the CDR3 is TGTGCCAGCAGTTCTGAACTAGCGGGGGGGCCCTACGAGCAGTACTTC. Translated: CASSSELAGGPYEQYF.

This clone was seen a single time. The rearrangement joins TRBV27 to TRBJ2-1; weak D call: TRBD2 (5 bases). Germline CDR1 is MNHEY and CDR2 is SMNVEV (reference sequence). CDR3 length: 16 residues. The V end lost 6 bases, the J end lost 0 bases, and 15 bases lay between the germline ends. The CDR3 DNA follows: TGTGCCAGCAGCTTGGACTCTCGGGGCTCCTACAATGAGCAGTTCTTC. Amino acid sequence: CASSLDSRGSYNEQFF.

Written as DNA, the CDR3 is TGTGCCAGCAGTTTAAAGGACGGTGTCTACGAGCAGTACTTC. The encoded protein is CASSLKDGVYEQYF. V gene TRBV27 combines with J gene TRBJ2-7; no clear D. CDR1 is MNHEY and CDR2 is SMNVEV in the germline V gene (reference sequence). The CDR3 spans 14 residues. Trimming took off 2 bases at V and 3 bases at J, with 11 bases between the two ends.

The chain employs TRBV9 and TRBJ2-2; 9 bases align to TRBD1. J was trimmed by 7 bases and V by 4 bases; bases with no gene match: 8. The CDR3 is 15 residues long. Germline CDR1 SGDLS, CDR2 YYNGEE. CDR3 nucleotides: TGTGCCAGCAGCCCAGGGACAGGGTACGACGGGGAGCTGTTTTTT. It translates to CASSPGTGYDGELFF.

The rearrangement links TRBV27 to TRBJ2-7; 7 bases agree with TRBD1. Trimming removed 7 bases from V and 3 bases from J; junction bases left unmatched: 9. Germline CDR1 is MNHEY and CDR2 is SMNVEV (reference sequence). The CDR3 loop spans 14 amino acids. CDR3 bases: TGTGCCAGCACACCAGGGGCAGGGGGCTACGAGCAGTACTTC. Translated: CASTPGAGGYEQYF.

The chain couples TRBV4-1 to TRBJ1-1; no reliable D call. The CDR3 extends over 13 amino acids. The germline CDR1 and CDR2 sequences are MGHRA and YSYEKL. The ends were cut back, 0 bases at V and 4 bases at J, with 6 bases in the middle. The CDR3 region has the DNA TGCGCCAGCAGCCAAGAATCGAGCACTGAAGCTTTCTTT. This sequence encodes CASSQESSTEAFF.

The chain is built from TRBV4-1 and TRBJ2-1; 16 bases match TRBD2. The CDR3 is 16 amino acids. Unmatched junction bases numbered 3, after V lost 6 bases and J lost 4 bases. Germline lookup yields CDR1 MGHRA and CDR2 YSYEKL. The CDR3 sequence: CASRGLAGGRYNEQFF. The CDR3 DNA sequence: TGCGCCAGCAGGGGACTAGCGGGGGGGAGGTACAATGAGCAGTTCTTC.

The CDR3 region is CASSSGSEAFF. Here the CDR3 DNA reads TGTGCCAGCAGTTCAGGATCTGAAGCTTTCTTT. The J gene is TRBJ1-1, the V gene TRBV7-9; D ambiguous. The CDR3 is 11 residues long. The germline gives CDR1 SEHNR, CDR2 FQNEAQ (reference sequence). Deletions cut 6 bases from V and 6 bases from J, with 8 bases between.

The J gene is TRBJ2-7, the V gene TRBV27; possible D gene TRBD2, 5 bases. From germline, CDR1 is MNHEY and CDR2 SMNVEV (reference sequence). CDR3 length: 13 residues. The V end lost 5 bases, the J end lost 3 bases, and 11 bases lay between the germline ends. CDR3 amino acids: CASSAGRHYEQYF. The CDR3 DNA is TGTGCCAGCAGTGCGGGCCGCCACTACGAGCAGTACTTC.

The genes are TRBV6-4 and TRBJ2-2, with D unresolved. The CDR3 has 11 amino acids. Germline CDR1 reads MRHNA; CDR2 reads SNTAGT. The germline V and J ends were trimmed by 6 bases and 8 bases, with 7 bases remaining between them. The CDR3 nucleotides are TGTGCCAGCAGACATAGAGGGGAGCTGTTTTTT. This encodes CASRHRGELFF.

This chain connects TRBV11-3 to TRBJ2-7; possible D gene TRBD2, 6 bases. The CDR3 totals 13 residues. The V gene lost 5 bases and the J gene lost 9 bases, with 17 bases spanning the gap. CDR1 and CDR2 from the germline V gene are SGHNT and YENEEA. In DNA, the CDR3 is TGTGCCAGCAGCACCTCCCTGGGGGACTGGCAGTACTTC. Its translation is CASSTSLGDWQYF.

Worth noting for this clone: This CDR3 is also generated by other DNA sequences in the sample. This rearrangement joins TRBV19 to TRBJ2-1; 8 bases match TRBD1. This CDR3 has 14 amino acids. V gave up 8 bases and J gave up 3 bases; unmatched junction bases: 6. Germline values: CDR1 LNHDA, CDR2 SQIVND (reference sequence). As DNA, the CDR3 is TGTGCCAGTCATTCAGGGGGCGACTACAATGAGCAGTTCTTC. Protein product: CASHSGGDYNEQFF. Based on the CDR3 plus reference TRBV19 and TRBJ2-1, the full variable domain is DGGITQSPKYLFRKEGQNVTLSCEQNLNHDAMYWYRQDPGQGLRLIYYSQIVNDFQKGDIAEGYSVSREKKESFPLTVTSAQKNPTAFYLCASHSGGDYNEQFFGPGTRLTVL.

The rearrangement uses TRBV6-1 and TRBJ1-5; D is possibly TRBD1 (5 bases). Germline-derived CDR1 and CDR2 are MNHNS and SASEGT. The ends were cut back, 2 bases at V and 5 bases at J, with 13 bases in the middle. The CDR3 covers 15 residues. CDR3 protein: CASSEMIGEDQPQHF. The CDR3 DNA is TGTGCCAGCAGTGAAATGATAGGGGAGGATCAGCCCCAGCATTTT.

CDR3 residues: CASPPPTGYTEAFF. As DNA, the CDR3 is TGTGCCAGCCCTCCGCCGACAGGGTATACTGAAGCTTTCTTT. The rearrangement links TRBV6-1 to TRBJ1-1; 7 positions match TRBD1. Germline trimming cut 8 bases from V and 5 bases from J; bases unmatched to any gene: 11. The CDR3 loop spans 14 amino acids. Germline V gene sequence: CDR1 MNHNS, CDR2 SASEGT.

J is TRBJ2-7 and V is TRBV6-1, with unresolved D. From germline, CDR1 is MNHNS and CDR2 SASEGT. The germline V and J ends were trimmed by 0 bases and 4 bases, with 7 bases remaining between them. The CDR3 covers 13 residues. The DNA for the CDR3 is TGTGCCAGCAGTGAAGCGGTGAGGTACGAGCAGTACTTC. It is translated as CASSEAVRYEQYF.

V is TRBV7-9 and J is TRBJ2-3, with D maybe TRBD2 (5 bases). Germline V gene data show CDR1 as SEHNR and CDR2 as FQNEAQ (reference sequence). V lost 11 bases to trimming and J lost 0 bases, with 9 bases between them. The CDR3 runs 12 residues. Written as DNA, the CDR3 is TGTGCCCGGGGTGGGAGCACAGATACGCAGTATTTT. Its protein product is CARGGSTDTQYF.

The V gene is TRBV28, the J gene TRBJ2-7; D is ambiguous. The germline V gene encodes CDR1 MDHEN and CDR2 SYDVKM. The CDR3 loop spans 11 amino acids. V was clipped by 2 bases and J by 4 bases, with 3 bases between them. CDR3 residues: CASSLDYEQYF. The DNA of the CDR3 is TGTGCCAGCAGTTTAGATTACGAGCAGTACTTC.

The chain uses TRBV2 and TRBJ2-1; D may match TRBD1 or TRBD2 (6 bases each). Germline loops: CDR1 SNHLY, CDR2 FYNNEI. There are 16 residues in the CDR3. The CDR3 region has the DNA TGTGCAGCGAGGGGGGCGGGGACGAGCTCCTACAATGAGCAGTTCTTC. Its translation is CAARGAGTSSYNEQFF.

The chain combines TRBV6-5 with TRBJ1-2; a possible D gene is TRBD1 (6 bases). This CDR3 is 15 amino acids long. Per the germline V gene, CDR1 is MNHEY and CDR2 is SVGAGI. V lost 2 bases, J lost 2 bases, and 12 bases lay in between. In DNA form, the CDR3 reads TGTGCCAGCAGTTACGACTGGACAGTGAACTATGGCTACACCTTC. It is translated as CASSYDWTVNYGYTF.

This clone was counted only a few times. The chain has TRBV10-2 and TRBJ1-6; D unclear. With 10 bases removed from V and 7 bases from J, the gap between germline ends came to 11 bases. CDR3 size: 12 residues. From germline, CDR1 is WSHSY and CDR2 SAAADI. CDR3 nucleotide sequence: TGCGCCACCGCGACCATAAATTCACCCCTCCACTTT. Its translation is CATATINSPLHF.